The 13 T cell receptor beta chains below were found in one sample sequenced in a study of preoperative IRX-2 immunotherapy in early breast cancer. Treatment indicated: preoperative locoregional IRX-2 cytokine immunotherapy. TCRdb keeps only in-frame clones here, not all; method: immunoSEQ multiplex PCR. The table includes 35,000 to 40,000 clones, roughly 82% detected once. The sequencing here drew on lymph node tissue, taken after IRX-2 immunotherapy. The receptors were gathered from a human donor with breast cancer.

The V gene is TRBV11-3, the J gene TRBJ1-1; 10 bases align to TRBD1. Germline CDR1 SGHNT, CDR2 YENEEA. V lost 4 bases, J lost 13 bases, and 18 bases stayed unmatched. This CDR3 contains 16 residues. The CDR3 spells CASSWKTGQGPIQGFF. The CDR3, as DNA: TGTGCCAGCAGCTGGAAAACGGGACAGGGGCCGATCCAGGGTTTCTTT. Drawing the rest from reference TRBV11-3 and TRBJ1-1, the complete variable domain is EAGVVQSPRYKIIEKKQPVAFWCNPISGHNTLYWYLQNLGQGPELLIRYENEEAVDDSQLPKDRFSAERLKGVDSTLKIQPAELGDSAVYLCASSWKTGQGPIQGFFGQGTRLTVV.

The gene calls are TRBV11-3 and TRBJ1-1; 8 nucleotides agree with TRBD1. Trimming took 2 bases from V and 1 from J; bases not matched to a gene: 15. Germline lookup yields CDR1 SGHNT and CDR2 YENEEA. The CDR3 sequence is 19 residues long. The CDR3 DNA sequence: TGTGCCAGCAGCTTAAAGGGTCAGAGGGGGGACAGGTCGAACACTGAAGCTTTCTTT. It specifies CASSLKGQRGDRSNTEAFF.

V usage is TRBV6-8 and J usage is TRBJ1-3; D is ambiguous. The ends were cut back, 2 bases at V and 4 bases at J, with 15 bases in the middle. CDR1 and CDR2 (germline): MNHGY, SAAAGT. The CDR3 consists of 16 residues. Written as DNA, the CDR3 is TGTGCCAGCAGTTACCTAGCGGACGGCGCGGGAAACACCATATATTTT. This gives the protein CASSYLADGAGNTIYF.

This sequence joins TRBV11-3 and TRBJ1-1, with D perhaps matching TRBD1 (6 bases). The CDR3 covers 15 residues. Trimming shortened V by 3 bases and J by 3 bases, and 14 bases separated the two germline ends. Germline V lookup: CDR1 SGHNT, CDR2 YENEEA. The CDR3 DNA reads TGTGCCAGCAGCTTGGTAAGACAGGATGACACTGAAGCTTTCTTT. Translation gives CASSLVRQDDTEAFF.

This chain uses TRBV10-3 with TRBJ1-2; a weak D match, TRBD1 (5 bases). Per the germline V gene, CDR1 is ENHRY and CDR2 is SYGVKD. Trimming cost V 2 bases and J 1 base, with 14 bases left between them. The CDR3 covers 16 residues. This CDR3 reads CAISENAPGSNYGYTF. In DNA form, the CDR3 reads TGTGCCATCAGTGAGAATGCGCCAGGGAGTAACTATGGCTACACCTTC.

The chain carries TRBV5-1 and TRBJ1-4, with 11 bases identical to TRBD1. CDR1 is SGHRS and CDR2 is YFSETQ in the germline V gene. The V and J ends lost 3 bases and 6 bases, in that order; junction bases with no gene match: 4. The CDR3 sequence is 15 residues long. The CDR3 DNA sequence: TGCGCCAGCAGCTGGACAGGGGGCGCCGATGAAAAACTGTTTTTT. It codes for CASSWTGGADEKLFF. The whole variable domain, filled in from reference TRBV5-1 and TRBJ1-4, reads KAGVTQTPRYLIKTRGQQVTLSCSPISGHRSVSWYQQTPGQGLQFLFEYFSETQRNKGNFPGRFSGRQFSNSRSEMNVSTLELGDSALYLCASSWTGGADEKLFFGSGTQLSVL.

J is TRBJ2-4 and V is TRBV11-3; D is perhaps TRBD1 or TRBD2 (5 bases each). There are 15 residues in the CDR3. Germline V gene data show CDR1 as SGHNT and CDR2 as YENEEA. V dropped 1 base and J dropped 1 base, with 8 bases sitting between them. Here the CDR3 reads CASSLGGAAKNIQYF. The CDR3 nucleotides read TGTGCCAGCAGCTTAGGAGGGGCGGCCAAAAACATTCAGTACTTC.

V and J are TRBV7-6 and TRBJ1-6; D gene ambiguous. CDR1 is SGHVS, CDR2 FNYEAQ, per germline. Trimming shortened V by 5 bases and J by 10 bases, and 18 bases separated the two germline ends. The CDR3 length is 15 residues. CDR3 nucleotide sequence: TGTGCCAGCAGCCCTGGAAGAGGTGGGCGGTCACCCCTCCACTTT. Its protein product is CASSPGRGGRSPLHF. The variable domain in full, with the rest retrieved from reference TRBV7-6 and TRBJ1-6, is GAGVSQSPRYKVTKRGQDVALRCDPISGHVSLYWYRQALGQGPEFLTYFNYEAQQDKSGLPNDRFSAERPEGSISTLTIQRTEQRDSAMYRCASSPGRGGRSPLHFGNGTRLTVT.

J is TRBJ2-1 and V is TRBV5-1, with D unresolved. V lost 9 bases to trimming and J lost 4 bases, with 17 bases between them. CDR3 length: 14 amino acids. Germline loops: CDR1 SGHRS, CDR2 YFSETQ. The CDR3 sequence is CATGDPGPYNEQFF. In nucleotides, the CDR3 is TGCGCCACCGGAGACCCGGGTCCTTACAATGAGCAGTTCTTC.

The rearrangement joins TRBV7-8 to TRBJ1-1, with D unresolved. V lost 5 bases to trimming and J lost 1 base, with 8 bases between them. Germline loops: CDR1 SGHVS, CDR2 FQNEAQ. The CDR3 sequence is 13 residues long. The CDR3: CASSQSGNTEAFF. The DNA for the CDR3 is TGTGCCAGCAGCCAGTCGGGGAACACTGAAGCTTTCTTT. Filled out from reference TRBV7-8 and TRBJ1-1, the complete variable domain reads GAGVSQSPRYKVAKRGQDVALRCDPISGHVSLFWYQQALGQGPEFLTYFQNEAQLDKSGLPSDRFFAERPEGSVSTLKIQRTQQEDSAVYLCASSQSGNTEAFFGQGTRLTVV.

The rearrangement uses TRBV11-3 and TRBJ1-1, with D perhaps TRBD1 (6 bases). The germline CDR1 and CDR2 sequences are SGHNT and YENEEA. The ends were cut back, 5 bases at V and 5 bases at J, with 15 bases in the middle. CDR3 length: 14 residues. The CDR3 DNA reads TGTGCCAGCAGCAGCAGGGGAAGGGATACTGAAGCTTTCTTT. Encoded protein: CASSSRGRDTEAFF.

The CDR3 protein is CASSSIDRGHEQYF. In DNA form, the CDR3 reads TGTGCCAGCAGCTCTATTGACAGGGGGCACGAGCAGTACTTC. The chain links TRBV11-3 to TRBJ2-7; 10 nucleotides line up with TRBD1. Germline CDR1 reads SGHNT; CDR2 reads YENEEA. V shed 4 bases, J shed 5 bases, and the junction held 5 bases outside the gene matches. This CDR3 contains 14 residues.

The rearrangement joins TRBV6-8 to TRBJ1-2, with no clear D. Germline V lookup: CDR1 MNHGY, CDR2 SAAAGT. V was cut by 10 bases and J by 4 bases, with 16 bases left in between. This CDR3 is built from 13 residues. This chain's CDR3 is CANSGLPAYGYTF. CDR3 DNA: TGTGCCAACTCCGGGCTGCCCGCCTATGGCTACACCTTC.